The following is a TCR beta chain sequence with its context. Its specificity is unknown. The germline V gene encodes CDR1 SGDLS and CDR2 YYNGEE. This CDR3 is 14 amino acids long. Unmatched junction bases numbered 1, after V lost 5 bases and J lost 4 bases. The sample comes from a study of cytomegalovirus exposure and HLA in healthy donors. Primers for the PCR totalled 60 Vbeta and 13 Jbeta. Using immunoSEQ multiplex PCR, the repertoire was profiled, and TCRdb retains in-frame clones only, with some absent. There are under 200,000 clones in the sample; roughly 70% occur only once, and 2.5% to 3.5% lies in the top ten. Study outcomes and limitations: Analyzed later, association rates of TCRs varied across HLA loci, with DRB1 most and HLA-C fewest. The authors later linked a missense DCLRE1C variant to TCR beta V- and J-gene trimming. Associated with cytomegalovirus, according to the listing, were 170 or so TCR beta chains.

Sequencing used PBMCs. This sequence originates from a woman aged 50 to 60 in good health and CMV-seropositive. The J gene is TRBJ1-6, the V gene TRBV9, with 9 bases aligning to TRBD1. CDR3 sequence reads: CASSDRGYNSPLHF. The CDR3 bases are TGTGCCAGCAGTGACAGGGGGTATAATTCACCCCTCCACTTT.